This entry describes one T cell receptor (beta chain). Its binding antigen is unknown. No base quality information exists; no much larger clone differs at one position. This entry comes from a study of T cell responses to AZD1222 COVID-19 vaccine (dated by TCRdb to the early 2020s). Concerning the study at large: Because spike-specific TCR depth and breadth did not differ between the two schedules, AZD1222 recipients who got a second dose at roughly 4 weeks were pooled with those who got a second dose at roughly 12 weeks. A total of roughly 240 trial participants underwent TCR sequencing, of whom 207 received two doses of AZD1222 and some 26 received two doses of the MenACWY control vaccine. Trial participants were enrolled by age into 18-55, 56-69 and 70-plus year subgroups, with roughly 160, 29 and 62 TCR-sequenced participants respectively. General conclusions and limits of the study: Conclusions about previously exposed vaccinees were limited because only a handful of AZD1222 recipients were SARS-CoV-2 seropositive at baseline. Because no samples from the day 14 peak response were available, repertoires could be characterized only after the peak T cell response. The whole spike protein was spanned by vaccine-associated CD4 TCRs, and dominant responses were seen in regions 160-218 and 743-854. Most participants were white British and females outnumbered males, and the authors suggested that clonal diversity may have been underestimated. Spike-specific TCR breadth and depth rose significantly after two AZD1222 doses compared with day 0 and with MenACWY recipients. The 56-69-year group was small, and its depth increase did not reach significance, likely because of low power. Epitopes outside the regions mutated in the B.1.351 and B.1.1.7 variants were reportedly recognized by nearly half of the unique spike-specific TCRs.

Taken from cysteine to phenylalanine, the CDR3 has 13 residues. Only the CDR3 DNA stays, 39 bases, in frame from base 1. The V and J ends are trimmed by 6 bases and 6 bases, leaving 11 bases between them. From the germline V gene (reference sequence), CDR1 is MNHEY and CDR2 is SMNVEV. The CDR3 regions of human TCRbeta chains were analyzed by immunosequencing. The authors' analysis ran thus. Repertoire TCRs were checked for matches against a reference library of SARS-CoV-2-specific TCRs that had been generated using the MIRA antigen-specificity platform. Breadth meant the fraction of unique TCRs that were SARS-CoV-2-associated, whereas depth meant the fraction of total T cells that were SARS-CoV-2-associated. Using the MIRA data, each spike-specific TCR was assigned both to the spike region to which the TCR was reactive and to a CD4 or CD8 class. Log10-transformed breadth and depth values were compared by one-way ANOVA with Sidak's multiple comparisons tests. This is the immuneACCESS table as TCRdb keeps it, with only in-frame sequences that have V and J called. A part of the clones is gone; compared with another copy, unresolved V genes explain less than half, and the rest is unexplained. D and trimming were read from the DNA, whereas the V and J calls and clone size are those reported in that table. The sample has about 140,000 clones on record, around 88% of them singletons. The top ten constitute 3% to 4.5% of the sample.

Taken with the paper, the label for time point translates to: baseline before first vaccination. Vaccinee samples came from UK trials COV001 and COV002, including a single-blind randomized controlled phase 2/3 trial of AZD1222 (ChAdOx1 nCoV-19) in healthy adults. For TCRbeta chain sequencing, PBMC samples were collected from trial participants at day 0 and at day 28 after the second dose. The chain is encoded by TRBV27 joined to TRBJ2-2; too little of a D gene remains to name it. Source: peripheral blood, taken on day 0 of AZD1222 vaccination. This sequence was found in an adult in good health. The sequenced DNA: TGTGCCAGCAGCGGTCCAGGCGCCGGGGAGCTGTTTTTT. Translated, this is CASSGPGAGELFF.